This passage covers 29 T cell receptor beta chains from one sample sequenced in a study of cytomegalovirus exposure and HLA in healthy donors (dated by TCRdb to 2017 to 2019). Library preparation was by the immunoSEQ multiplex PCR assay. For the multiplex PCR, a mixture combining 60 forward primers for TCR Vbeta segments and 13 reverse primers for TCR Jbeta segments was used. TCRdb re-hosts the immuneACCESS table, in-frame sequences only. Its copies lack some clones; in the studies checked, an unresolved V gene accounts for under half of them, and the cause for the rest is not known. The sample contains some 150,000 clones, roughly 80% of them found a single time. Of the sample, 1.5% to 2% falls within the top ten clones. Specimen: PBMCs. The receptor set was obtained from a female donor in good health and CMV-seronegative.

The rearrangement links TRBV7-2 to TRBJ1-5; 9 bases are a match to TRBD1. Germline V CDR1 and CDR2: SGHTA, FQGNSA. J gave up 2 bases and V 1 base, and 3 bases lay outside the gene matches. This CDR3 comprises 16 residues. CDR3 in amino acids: CASSLVGDRGNQPQHF. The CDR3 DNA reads TGTGCCAGCAGCTTAGTCGGGGACAGGGGCAATCAGCCCCAGCATTTT.

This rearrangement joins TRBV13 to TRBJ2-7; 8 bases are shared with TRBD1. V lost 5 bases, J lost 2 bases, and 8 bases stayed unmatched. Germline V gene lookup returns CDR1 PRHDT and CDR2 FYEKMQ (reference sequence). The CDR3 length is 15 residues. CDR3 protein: CASSGGQAEAYEQYF. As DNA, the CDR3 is TGTGCCAGCAGCGGGGGACAGGCTGAGGCCTACGAGCAGTACTTC.

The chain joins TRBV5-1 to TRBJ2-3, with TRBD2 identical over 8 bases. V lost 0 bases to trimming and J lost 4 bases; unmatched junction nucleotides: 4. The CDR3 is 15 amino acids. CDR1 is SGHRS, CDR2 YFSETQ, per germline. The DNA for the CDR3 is TGCGCCAGCAGCTTGGACGGGACTAGTGCAGATACGCAGTATTTT. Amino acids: CASSLDGTSADTQYF.

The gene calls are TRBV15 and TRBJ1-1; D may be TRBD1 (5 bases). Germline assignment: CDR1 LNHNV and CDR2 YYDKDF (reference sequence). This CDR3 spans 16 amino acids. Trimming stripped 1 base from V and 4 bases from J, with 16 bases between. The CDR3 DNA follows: TGTGCCACCAGCAGAGTAATCTCAGGGTTGGTCACTGAAGCTTTCTTT. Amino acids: CATSRVISGLVTEAFF.

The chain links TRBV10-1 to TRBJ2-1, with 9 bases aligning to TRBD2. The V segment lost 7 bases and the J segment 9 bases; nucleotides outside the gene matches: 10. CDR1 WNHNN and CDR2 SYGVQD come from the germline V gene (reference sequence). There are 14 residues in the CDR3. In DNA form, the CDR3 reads TGCGCCAGCATCCATTCGCGGGAGGGAGGTGAGCAGTTCTTC. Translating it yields CASIHSREGGEQFF.

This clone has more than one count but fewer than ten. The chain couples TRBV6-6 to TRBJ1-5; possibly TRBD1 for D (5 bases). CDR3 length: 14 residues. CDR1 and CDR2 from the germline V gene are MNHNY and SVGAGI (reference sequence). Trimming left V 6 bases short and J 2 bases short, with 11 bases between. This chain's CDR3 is CASSKGFGNQPQHF. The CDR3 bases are TGTGCCAGCAGCAAGGGGTTTGGCAATCAGCCCCAGCATTTT.

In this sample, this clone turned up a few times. In DNA, the CDR3 is TGTGCCAGCAGTGTCGCAGGGTCTCGCAATGAGCAGTTCTTC. Amino acid sequence: CASSVAGSRNEQFF. V is TRBV2 and J is TRBJ2-1, with D perhaps matching TRBD1 (5 bases). The CDR3 has 14 amino acids. CDR1 is SNHLY and CDR2 is FYNNEI in the germline V gene. V was cut by 4 bases and J by 6 bases, with 13 bases left in between.

This CDR3 reads CASSPREGTAYNEQFF. In DNA, the CDR3 is TGTGCCAGCAGCCCCCGAGAAGGGACAGCCTACAATGAGCAGTTCTTC. The genes are TRBV7-3 and TRBJ2-1, with 7 bases that match TRBD1. J was trimmed by 2 bases and V by 5 bases; bases with no gene match: 9. This CDR3 is built from 16 residues. Germline CDR1 SGHTA, CDR2 FQGTGA. Looking up the rest from reference TRBV7-3 and TRBJ2-1 gives the full variable domain: GAGVSQTPSNKVTEKGKYVELRCDPISGHTALYWYRQSLGQGPEFLIYFQGTGAADDSGLPNDRFFAVRPEGSVSTLKIQRTERGDSAVYLCASSPREGTAYNEQFFGPGTRLTVL.

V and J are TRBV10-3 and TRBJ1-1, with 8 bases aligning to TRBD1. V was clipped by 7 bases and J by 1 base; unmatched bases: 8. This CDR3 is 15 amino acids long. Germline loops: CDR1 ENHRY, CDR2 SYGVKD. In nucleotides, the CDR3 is TGTGCCATCACTTCTCGGACAGGGCCGAACACTGAAGCTTTCTTT. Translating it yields CAITSRTGPNTEAFF.

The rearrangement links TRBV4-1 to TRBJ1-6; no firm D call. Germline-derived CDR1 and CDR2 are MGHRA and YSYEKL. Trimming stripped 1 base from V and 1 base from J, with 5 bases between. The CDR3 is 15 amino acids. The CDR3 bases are TGCGCCAGCAGCCAAGTCGAGTCCTATAATTCACCCCTCCACTTT. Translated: CASSQVESYNSPLHF.

Here the CDR3 reads CASSPGQGATDTQYF. The DNA for the CDR3 is TGCGCCAGCAGCCCGGGACAGGGGGCAACAGATACGCAGTATTTT. The chain couples TRBV4-1 to TRBJ2-3; 12 positions agree with TRBD1. The CDR3 loop spans 15 amino acids. V dropped 4 bases and J dropped 3; count of bases not matched to a gene: 2. CDR1 and CDR2 (germline): MGHRA, YSYEKL.

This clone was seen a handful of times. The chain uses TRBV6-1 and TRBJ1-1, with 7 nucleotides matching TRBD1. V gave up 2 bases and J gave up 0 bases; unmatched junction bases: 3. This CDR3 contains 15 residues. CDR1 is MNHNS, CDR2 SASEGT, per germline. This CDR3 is CASSEYGTVNTEAFF. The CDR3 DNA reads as TGTGCCAGCAGTGAATATGGGACAGTGAACACTGAAGCTTTCTTT.

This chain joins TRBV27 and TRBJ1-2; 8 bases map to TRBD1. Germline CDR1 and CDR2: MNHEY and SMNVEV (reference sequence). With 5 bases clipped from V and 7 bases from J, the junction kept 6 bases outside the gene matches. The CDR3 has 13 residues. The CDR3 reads CASSPDRVSGYTF. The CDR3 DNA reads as TGTGCCAGCAGTCCGGACAGGGTTAGTGGCTACACCTTC.

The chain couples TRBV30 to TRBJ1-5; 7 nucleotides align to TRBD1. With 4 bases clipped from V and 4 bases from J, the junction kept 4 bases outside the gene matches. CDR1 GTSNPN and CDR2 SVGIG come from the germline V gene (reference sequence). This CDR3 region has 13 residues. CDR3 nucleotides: TGTGCCTGGACAGGGACAGAGAATCAGCCCCAGCATTTT. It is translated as CAWTGTENQPQHF.

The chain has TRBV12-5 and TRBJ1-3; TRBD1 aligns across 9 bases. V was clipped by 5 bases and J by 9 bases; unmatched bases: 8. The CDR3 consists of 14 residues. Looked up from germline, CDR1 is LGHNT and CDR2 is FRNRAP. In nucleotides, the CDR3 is TGTGCTAGTGGTCGGGACAGGGAATATATCACCATATATTTT. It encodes CASGRDREYITIYF.

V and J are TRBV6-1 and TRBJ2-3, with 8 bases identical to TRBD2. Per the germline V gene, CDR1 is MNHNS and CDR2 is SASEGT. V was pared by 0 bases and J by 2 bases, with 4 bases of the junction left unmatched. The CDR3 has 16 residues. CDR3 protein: CASSEASGSNTDTQYF. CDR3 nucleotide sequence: TGTGCCAGCAGTGAAGCGAGCGGGAGTAACACAGATACGCAGTATTTT.

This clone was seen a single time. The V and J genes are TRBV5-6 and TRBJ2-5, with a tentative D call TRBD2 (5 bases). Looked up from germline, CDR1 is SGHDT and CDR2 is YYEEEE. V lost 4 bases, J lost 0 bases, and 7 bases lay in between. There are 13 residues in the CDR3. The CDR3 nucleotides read TGTGCCAGCAGCCCCGGGGACCAAGAGACCCAGTACTTC. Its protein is CASSPGDQETQYF. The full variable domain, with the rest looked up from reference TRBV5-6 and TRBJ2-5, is DAGVTQSPTHLIKTRGQQVTLRCSPKSGHDTVSWYQQALGQGPQFIFQYYEEEERQRGNFPDRFSGHQFPNYSSELNVNALLLGDSALYLCASSPGDQETQYFGPGTRLLVL.

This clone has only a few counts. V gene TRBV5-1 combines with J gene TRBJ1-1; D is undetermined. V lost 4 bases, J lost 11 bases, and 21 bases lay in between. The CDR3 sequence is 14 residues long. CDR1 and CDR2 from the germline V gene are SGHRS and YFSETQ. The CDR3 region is CASSPLWTGENAFF. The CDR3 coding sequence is TGCGCCAGCAGCCCCCTATGGACCGGGGAGAACGCTTTCTTT.

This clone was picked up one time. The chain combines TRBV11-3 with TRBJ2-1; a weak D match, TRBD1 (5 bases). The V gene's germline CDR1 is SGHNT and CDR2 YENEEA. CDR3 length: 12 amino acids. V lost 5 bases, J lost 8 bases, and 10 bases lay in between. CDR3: CASSQQGHEQFF. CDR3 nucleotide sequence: TGTGCCAGCAGCCAGCAGGGTCATGAGCAGTTCTTC.

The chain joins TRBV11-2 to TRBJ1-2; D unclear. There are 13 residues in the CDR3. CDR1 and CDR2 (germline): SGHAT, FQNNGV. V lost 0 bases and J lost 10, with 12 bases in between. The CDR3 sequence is CASSLEGRSDYTF. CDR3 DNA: TGTGCCAGCAGCTTAGAGGGTCGGAGCGACTACACCTTC.

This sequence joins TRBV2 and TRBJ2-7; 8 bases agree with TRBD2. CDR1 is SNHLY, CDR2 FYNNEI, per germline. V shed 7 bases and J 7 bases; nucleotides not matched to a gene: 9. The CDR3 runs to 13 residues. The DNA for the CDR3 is TGTGCCAGCAAAGCGGGGGCCCCGTTGGAGCAGTACTTC. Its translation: CASKAGAPLEQYF.

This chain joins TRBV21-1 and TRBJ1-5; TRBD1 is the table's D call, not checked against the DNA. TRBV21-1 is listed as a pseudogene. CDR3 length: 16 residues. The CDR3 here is CASSSPSQHPNQPQHF. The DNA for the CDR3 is TGTGCCAGCAGCTCTCCGTCACAGCACCCCAATCAGCCCCAGCATTTT.

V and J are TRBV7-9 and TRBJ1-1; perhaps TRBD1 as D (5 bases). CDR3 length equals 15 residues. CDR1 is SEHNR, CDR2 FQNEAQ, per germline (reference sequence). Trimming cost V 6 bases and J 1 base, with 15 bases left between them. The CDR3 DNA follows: TGTGCCAGCAGAAGTAGCACAGGCAAGAACACTGAAGCTTTCTTT. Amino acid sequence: CASRSSTGKNTEAFF.

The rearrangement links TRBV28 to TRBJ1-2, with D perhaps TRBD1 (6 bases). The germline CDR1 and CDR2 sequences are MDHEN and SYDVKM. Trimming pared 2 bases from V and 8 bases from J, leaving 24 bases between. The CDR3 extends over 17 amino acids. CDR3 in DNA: TGTGCCAGCAGTTTAACAGGGTCCTCTAGAGGGAGTAGGGGCTACACCTTC. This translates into CASSLTGSSRGSRGYTF.

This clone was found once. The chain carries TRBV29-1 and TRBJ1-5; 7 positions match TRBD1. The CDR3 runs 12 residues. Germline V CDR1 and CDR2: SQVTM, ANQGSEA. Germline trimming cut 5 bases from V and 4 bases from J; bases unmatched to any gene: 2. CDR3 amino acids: CSVLGQNQPQHF. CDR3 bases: TGCAGCGTTCTGGGACAGAATCAGCCCCAGCATTTT. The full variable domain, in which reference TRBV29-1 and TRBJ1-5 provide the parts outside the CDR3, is SAVISQKPSRDICQRGTSLTIQCQVDSQVTMMFWYRQQPGQSLTLIATANQGSEATYESGFVIDKFPISRPNLTFSTLTVSNMSPEDSSIYLCSVLGQNQPQHFGDGTRLSIL.

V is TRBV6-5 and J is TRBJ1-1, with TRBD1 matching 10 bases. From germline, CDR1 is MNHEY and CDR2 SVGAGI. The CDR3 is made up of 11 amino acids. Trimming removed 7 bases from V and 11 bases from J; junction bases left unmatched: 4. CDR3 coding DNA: TGTGCCAGCATCGACAGGGGGCAGGCTTTCTTT. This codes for CASIDRGQAFF.

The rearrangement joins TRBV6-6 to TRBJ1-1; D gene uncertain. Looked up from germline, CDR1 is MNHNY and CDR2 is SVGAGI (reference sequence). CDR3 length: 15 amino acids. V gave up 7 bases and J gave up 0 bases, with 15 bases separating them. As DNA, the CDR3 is TGTGCCAGCATACACGAACAGATACTGAACACTGAAGCTTTCTTT. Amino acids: CASIHEQILNTEAFF.

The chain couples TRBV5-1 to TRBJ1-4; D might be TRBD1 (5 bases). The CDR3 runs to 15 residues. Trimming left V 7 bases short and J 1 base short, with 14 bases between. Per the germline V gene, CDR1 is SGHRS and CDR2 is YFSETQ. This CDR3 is CASFRQPETNEKLFF. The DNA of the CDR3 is TGCGCCAGCTTCCGACAGCCCGAAACTAATGAAAAACTGTTTTTT.

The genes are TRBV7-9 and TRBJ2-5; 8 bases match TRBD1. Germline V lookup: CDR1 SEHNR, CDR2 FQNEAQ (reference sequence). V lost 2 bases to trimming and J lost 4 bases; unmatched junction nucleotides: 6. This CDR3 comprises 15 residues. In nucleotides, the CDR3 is TGTGCCAGCAGCTTAACGGACAGGGAGGTAGAGACCCAGTACTTC. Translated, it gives CASSLTDREVETQYF.